This TCR beta chain came from a study of blood T cell repertoires in COVID-19. Germline V gives CDR1 LNHDA, CDR2 SQIVND (reference sequence). The CDR3 totals 16 residues. Trimming at V came to 6 bases and at J to 9 bases, leaving 11 bases not matched to a gene. The assay was immunoSEQ multiplex PCR, and TCRdb's table has in-frame clones only and misses some. The sample lists 250,000 to 300,000 clones; 87% were seen once. The sequenced material came from peripheral blood. This chain links TRBV19 with TRBJ2-1, with 13 positions matching TRBD2. The TCR comes from a woman in her forties or fifties who had recovered from COVID-19. The CDR3 loop reads CASSTSTSGRTGEQFF. The CDR3, as DNA: TGTGCCAGTAGCACCTCGACTAGCGGGAGGACGGGTGAGCAGTTCTTC.